Following are 20 T cell receptor beta chains from one sample sequenced in a study of post-analysis software for immune sequencing data. No antigens are known for them. cDNA libraries of TCR beta carried unique molecular identifiers. TCRdb re-called the PCR reads through MiXCR, storing one row per CDR3 protein. This table has hundreds of thousands of distinct CDR3 sequences, around 64% appearing once. General observations from the study: Four to six TRBV segments, including TRBV5-6, TRBV5-1 and TRBV20-1, were more frequent in patients than controls.

The material sequenced was blood. The receptors come from a girl aged 2-10 years with multiple sclerosis.

The chain carries TRBV29-1 and TRBJ2-7; possibly TRBD2 for D (6 bases). Trimming pared 6 bases from V and 2 bases from J, leaving 17 bases between. This CDR3 has 14 amino acids. Germline CDR1 and CDR2: SQVTM and ANQGSEA. CDR3 nucleotide sequence: TGCAGCGTGGCTCCCGGGACTCCGACCTACGAGCAGTACTTC. Translated, it gives CSVAPGTPTYEQYF.

This clonotype was picked up one time. The chain joins TRBV12-3 or TRBV12-4 to TRBJ1-2; D call uncertain. CDR3 length: 14 amino acids. V was trimmed by 7 bases and J by 5 bases, leaving 17 bases between them. The CDR3 region is CASTDINKGYGYTF. The CDR3 DNA is TGTGCCAGCACCGATATCAATAAGGGTTATGGCTACACCTTC.

The J gene is TRBJ2-7, the V gene TRBV27; weak D call: TRBD2 (6 bases). This CDR3 has 19 amino acids. Trimming shortened V by 5 bases and J by 12 bases, and 38 bases separated the two germline ends. The germline CDR1 and CDR2 sequences are MNHEY and SMNVEV (reference sequence). CDR3 sequence (DNA): TGTGCCAGCAGTGCCACTCACCTTCGGGACTCCAATATCTACGAGGGGCGGTACGTC. This translates into CASSATHLRDSNIYEGRYV.

The rearrangement uses TRBV7-3 and TRBJ2-5; no reliable D call. The CDR3 is 13 residues long. Per the germline V gene, CDR1 is SGHTA and CDR2 is FQGTGA. V lost 5 bases to trimming and J lost 1 base, with 8 bases between them. For the CDR3, the DNA is TGTGCCAGCAGCGGAGACCCCCAAGAGACCCAGTACTTC. The encoded protein is CASSGDPQETQYF.

This clonotype has only a few counts. This sequence joins TRBV5-1 and TRBJ2-7, with a possible D match to TRBD2 (6 bases). The CDR3 has 14 residues. The germline V gene encodes CDR1 SGHRS and CDR2 YFSETQ. V lost 0 bases and J lost 6, with 13 bases in between. The CDR3 bases are TGCGCCAGCAGCTTGGCCAATGGGGGAGGCGAGCAGTACTTC. This codes for CASSLANGGGEQYF.

This rearrangement joins TRBV29-1 to TRBJ2-3; 9 bases agree with TRBD1. Germline V gene data show CDR1 as SQVTM and CDR2 as ANQGSEA. With V trimmed by 4 bases and J by 4 bases, 3 bases remained unmatched. This CDR3 is built from 13 residues. CDR3 in amino acids: CSVGDRAADTQYF. In DNA, the CDR3 is TGCAGCGTTGGGGACAGGGCTGCAGATACGCAGTATTTT.

In this sample, this clonotype turned up a few times. The gene calls are TRBV15 and TRBJ1-1; D is unclear. Looked up from germline, CDR1 is LNHNV and CDR2 is YYDKDF (reference sequence). This CDR3 region has 11 residues. The V and J ends lost 5 bases and 6 bases respectively, with 7 bases between them. Here the CDR3 reads CATSSRAEAFF. CDR3 nucleotides: TGTGCCACCAGCTCCCGGGCTGAAGCTTTCTTT.

The rearrangement joins TRBV18 to TRBJ2-5; D is ambiguous. The CDR3 contains 13 residues. Germline CDR1 is KGHSH and CDR2 is LQKENI. Trimming removed 3 bases at V and 5 bases at J, with 10 bases between. The DNA for the CDR3 is TGTGCCAGCTCACCGCAACGCTCGGAGACCCAGTACTTC. Translation: CASSPQRSETQYF. The full variable domain, rest sourced from reference TRBV18 and TRBJ2-5, is NAGVMQNPRHLVRRRGQEARLRCSPMKGHSHVYWYRQLPEEGLKFMVYLQKENIIDESGMPKERFSAEFPKEGPSILRIQQVVRGDSAAYFCASSPQRSETQYFGPGTRLLVL.

This clonotype came up a few times. The rearrangement uses TRBV6-6 and TRBJ2-1; D possibly matches TRBD1 or TRBD2 (6 bases each). This CDR3 has 15 residues. Trimming stripped 1 base from V and 5 bases from J, with 12 bases between. Germline CDR1 is MNHNY and CDR2 is SVGAGI (reference sequence). The CDR3 is CASSYWGAKDNEQFF. CDR3 bases: TGTGCCAGCAGTTACTGGGGGGCTAAGGACAATGAGCAGTTCTTC.

In its sample, this clonotype was seen a few times. CDR3 coding DNA: TGTGCCAGCAGCTTAGGTGGACAGCATAGGAATGAGCAGTTCTTC. This translates into CASSLGGQHRNEQFF. The chain links TRBV7-2 to TRBJ2-1, with D perhaps matching TRBD1 (6 bases). The germline V gene has CDR1 SGHTA and CDR2 FQGNSA. The V gene lost 1 base and the J gene lost 7 bases, with 14 bases spanning the gap. The CDR3 totals 15 residues.

The rearrangement uses TRBV5-6 and TRBJ2-1; 12 bases map to TRBD2. Losses at the gene ends were 0 bases for V and 8 bases for J; bases not matched to a gene: 3. Germline V CDR1 and CDR2: SGHDT, YYEEEE. The CDR3 is 15 amino acids. The CDR3 DNA reads as TGTGCCAGCAGCTTGGTGACTAGCGGGAGATATGAGCAGTTCTTC. Translated, it gives CASSLVTSGRYEQFF. Full variable domain (outside the CDR3, taken from reference TRBV5-6 and TRBJ2-1): DAGVTQSPTHLIKTRGQQVTLRCSPKSGHDTVSWYQQALGQGPQFIFQYYEEEERQRGNFPDRFSGHQFPNYSSELNVNALLLGDSALYLCASSLVTSGRYEQFFGPGTRLTVL.

The chain recombines TRBV2 with TRBJ2-7; the D call may be TRBD1 or TRBD2 (5 bases each). The J call may be wrong; the DNA end is better matched by TRBJ2-5. CDR1 is SNHLY and CDR2 is FYNNEI in the germline V gene. The CDR3 contains 13 residues. The CDR3 region is CASMLPGPGTQYF. As DNA, the CDR3 is TGTGCCAGCATGCTACCGGGGCCGGGGACCCAGTACTTC.

The chain combines TRBV12-3 or TRBV12-4 with TRBJ2-3, with 10 bases lining up with TRBD2. The CDR3 extends over 16 amino acids. V lost 4 bases to trimming and J lost 6 bases; unmatched junction nucleotides: 10. Here the CDR3 DNA reads TGTGCCAGCAGTTGGGGGAAGCTAGCGGGGGATGATACGCAGTATTTT. Its protein product is CASSWGKLAGDDTQYF.

This clonotype turned up a few times. The chain employs TRBV7-9 and TRBJ1-2, with 9 bases that match TRBD1. CDR3 length: 13 amino acids. J lost 5 bases, V lost 5 bases, and 3 bases had no gene match. Per the germline V gene, CDR1 is SEHNR and CDR2 is FQNEAQ (reference sequence). The CDR3 DNA sequence: TGTGCCAGCAGCGGGGACAGGGAATATGGCTACACCTTC. Encoded protein: CASSGDREYGYTF. The variable domain in full, with the rest retrieved from reference TRBV7-9 and TRBJ1-2, is DTGVSQNPRHKITKRGQNVTFRCDPISEHNRLYWYRQTLGQGPEFLTYFQNEAQLEKSRLLSDRFSAERPKGSFSTLEIQRTEQGDSAMYLCASSGDREYGYTFGSGTRLTVV.

This CDR3 reads CASREVAGTYEQYF. DNA for the CDR3: TGTGCCAGCAGGGAGGTGGCGGGGACCTACGAGCAGTACTTC. The chain joins TRBV27 to TRBJ2-7; TRBD2 might be the D (6 bases). Germline V gives CDR1 MNHEY, CDR2 SMNVEV (reference sequence). Trimming removed 6 bases from V and 2 bases from J, with 14 bases in between. This CDR3 has 14 amino acids.

The V and J genes are TRBV27 and TRBJ2-3; D unclear. The CDR3 contains 15 residues. Germline V gene sequence: CDR1 MNHEY, CDR2 SMNVEV (reference sequence). V dropped 4 bases and J dropped 1 base, with 12 bases sitting between them. CDR3 coding DNA: TGTGCCAGCAGTTCCTCTCAAACTGGCACAGATACGCAGTATTTT. As protein: CASSSSQTGTDTQYF.

The chain recombines TRBV15 with TRBJ2-3; 12 bases align to TRBD1. Germline CDR1 is LNHNV and CDR2 is YYDKDF (reference sequence). The V segment lost 1 base and the J segment 5 bases; nucleotides outside the gene matches: 4. The length of the CDR3 is 16 residues. CDR3 DNA sequence: TGTGCCACCAGCAGAGGGGGACAGGGGGCTCTAGATACGCAGTATTTT. Protein sequence: CATSRGGQGALDTQYF.

This clonotype was detected only once. The chain has TRBV7-9 and TRBJ1-6; perhaps TRBD1 as D (5 bases). V was cut by 4 bases and J by 6 bases, with 10 bases left in between. Germline loops: CDR1 SEHNR, CDR2 FQNEAQ (reference sequence). CDR3 size: 14 residues. CDR3 loop: CASSSDSLNSPLHF. The CDR3, as DNA: TGTGCCAGCAGCTCTGACAGCCTTAATTCACCCCTCCACTTT.

This chain uses TRBV7-3 with TRBJ1-1; no clear D. V gave up 5 bases and J gave up 7 bases, with 8 bases separating them. The CDR3 runs 11 residues. Looked up from germline, CDR1 is SGHTA and CDR2 is FQGTGA. CDR3 DNA sequence: TGTGCCAGCAGCCGGGGAGGTGAAGCTTTCTTT. Translation: CASSRGGEAFF.

This clonotype appeared once. The rearrangement uses TRBV6-2 or TRBV6-3 and TRBJ2-7; no clear D gene. The last part of the DNA fits TRBJ2-4 better; the J call may be wrong. This CDR3 contains 12 residues. The germline CDR1 and CDR2 sequences are MNHEY and SVGEGT. Here the CDR3 reads CASSPSRNIQYF. CDR3 DNA: TGTGCCAGCAGTCCATCCCGAAACATTCAGTACTTC.